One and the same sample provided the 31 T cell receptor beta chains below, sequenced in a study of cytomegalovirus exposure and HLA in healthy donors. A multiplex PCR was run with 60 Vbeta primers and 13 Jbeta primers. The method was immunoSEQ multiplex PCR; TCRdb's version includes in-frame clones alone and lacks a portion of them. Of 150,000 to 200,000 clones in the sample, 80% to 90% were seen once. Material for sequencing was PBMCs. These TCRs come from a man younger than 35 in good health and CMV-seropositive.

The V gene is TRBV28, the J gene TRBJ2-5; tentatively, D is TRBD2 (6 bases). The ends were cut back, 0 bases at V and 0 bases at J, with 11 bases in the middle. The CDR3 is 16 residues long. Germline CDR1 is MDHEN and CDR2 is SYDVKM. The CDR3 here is CASSLWTAGDQETQYF. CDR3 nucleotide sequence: TGTGCCAGCAGTTTATGGACAGCGGGCGACCAAGAGACCCAGTACTTC.

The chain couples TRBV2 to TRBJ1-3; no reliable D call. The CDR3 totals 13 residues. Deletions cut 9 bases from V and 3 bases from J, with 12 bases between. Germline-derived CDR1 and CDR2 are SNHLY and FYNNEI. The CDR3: CASLTSFGNTIYF. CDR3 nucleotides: TGTGCCAGTCTGACTTCATTTGGAAACACCATATATTTT.

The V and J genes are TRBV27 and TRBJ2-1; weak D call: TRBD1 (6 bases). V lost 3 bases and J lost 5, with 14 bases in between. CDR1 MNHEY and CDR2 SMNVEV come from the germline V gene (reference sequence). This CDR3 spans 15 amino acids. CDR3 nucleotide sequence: TGTGCCAGCAGTTTCCTACGGACAGCGAACAATGAGCAGTTCTTC. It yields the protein CASSFLRTANNEQFF.

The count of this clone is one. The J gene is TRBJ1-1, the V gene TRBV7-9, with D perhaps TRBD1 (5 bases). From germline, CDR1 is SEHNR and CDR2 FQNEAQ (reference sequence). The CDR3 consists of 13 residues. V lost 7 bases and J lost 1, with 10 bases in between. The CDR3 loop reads CASTVTGNTEAFF. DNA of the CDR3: TGTGCCAGCACCGTAACAGGGAACACTGAAGCTTTCTTT. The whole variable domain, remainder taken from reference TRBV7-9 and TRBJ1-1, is DTGVSQNPRHKITKRGQNVTFRCDPISEHNRLYWYRQTLGQGPEFLTYFQNEAQLEKSRLLSDRFSAERPKGSFSTLEIQRTEQGDSAMYLCASTVTGNTEAFFGQGTRLTVV.

The CDR3 DNA sequence: TGCGCCAGCAGCTCGGAGGGGTCTGGATACGAGCAGTACTTC. It is translated as CASSSEGSGYEQYF. The chain carries TRBV5-1 and TRBJ2-7; TRBD2 might be the D (6 bases). The CDR3 extends over 14 amino acids. V was clipped by 3 bases and J by 4 bases, with 14 bases between them. The germline V gene has CDR1 SGHRS and CDR2 YFSETQ.

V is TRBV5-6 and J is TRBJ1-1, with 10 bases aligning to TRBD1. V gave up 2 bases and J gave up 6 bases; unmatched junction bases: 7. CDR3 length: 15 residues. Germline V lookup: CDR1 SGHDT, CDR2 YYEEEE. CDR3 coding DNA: TGTGCCAGCAGCTTACCGACAGGGGGCTTGGCTGAAGCTTTCTTT. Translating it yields CASSLPTGGLAEAFF.

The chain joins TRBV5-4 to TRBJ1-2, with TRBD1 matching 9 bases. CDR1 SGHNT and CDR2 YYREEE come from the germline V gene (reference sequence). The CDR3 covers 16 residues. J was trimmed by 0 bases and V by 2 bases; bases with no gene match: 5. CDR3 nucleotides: TGTGCCAGCAGCTTCCCCGGGACAGGGACTAACTATGGCTACACCTTC. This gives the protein CASSFPGTGTNYGYTF.

CDR3 sequence (DNA): TGTGCCAGCAGGTACGCGGGTGGTACTGAAGCTTTCTTT. Encoded protein: CASRYAGGTEAFF. The V and J genes are TRBV7-2 and TRBJ1-1; D unclear. V lost 6 bases and J 5 bases, leaving 13 bases between the germline ends. CDR1 and CDR2 from the germline V gene are SGHTA and FQGNSA. CDR3 length: 13 amino acids.

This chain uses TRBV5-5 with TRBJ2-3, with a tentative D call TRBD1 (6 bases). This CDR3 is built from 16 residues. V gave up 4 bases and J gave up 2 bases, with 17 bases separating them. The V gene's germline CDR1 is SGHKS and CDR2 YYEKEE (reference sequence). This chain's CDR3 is CASSPTGQVNTDTQYF. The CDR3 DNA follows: TGTGCCAGCAGCCCTACAGGGCAGGTGAACACAGATACGCAGTATTTT.

CDR3 sequence (DNA): TGTGCCAGCAGCTCACGCTTGGACAGGCGGCGGGGCTACACCTTC. It translates to CASSSRLDRRRGYTF. This rearrangement joins TRBV11-2 to TRBJ1-2; 7 nucleotides align to TRBD1. CDR1 is SGHAT, CDR2 FQNNGV, per germline. CDR3 length: 15 amino acids. V trimming: 4 bases; J trimming: 8 bases; junction bases outside the gene matches: 13.

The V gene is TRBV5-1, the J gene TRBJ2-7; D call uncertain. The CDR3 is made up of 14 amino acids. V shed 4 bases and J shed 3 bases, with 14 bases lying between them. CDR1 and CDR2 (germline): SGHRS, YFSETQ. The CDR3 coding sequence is TGCGCCAGCAGCCCGGAAGTTGGCGGCTACGAGCAGTACTTC. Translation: CASSPEVGGYEQYF.

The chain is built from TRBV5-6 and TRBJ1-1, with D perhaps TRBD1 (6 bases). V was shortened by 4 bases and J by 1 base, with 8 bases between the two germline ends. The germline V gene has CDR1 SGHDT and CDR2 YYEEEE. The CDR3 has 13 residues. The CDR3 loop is CASSTGQNTEAFF. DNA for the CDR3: TGTGCCAGCAGCACGGGACAGAACACTGAAGCTTTCTTT. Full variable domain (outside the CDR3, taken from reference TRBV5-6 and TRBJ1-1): DAGVTQSPTHLIKTRGQQVTLRCSPKSGHDTVSWYQQALGQGPQFIFQYYEEEERQRGNFPDRFSGHQFPNYSSELNVNALLLGDSALYLCASSTGQNTEAFFGQGTRLTVV.

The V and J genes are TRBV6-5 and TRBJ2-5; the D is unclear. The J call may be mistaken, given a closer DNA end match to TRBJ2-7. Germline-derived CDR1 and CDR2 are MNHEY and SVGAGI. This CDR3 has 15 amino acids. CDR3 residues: CASSYSETSTYEQYF. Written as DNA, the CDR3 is TGTGCCAGCAGTTACTCAGAGACTTCCACCTACGAGCAGTACTTC.

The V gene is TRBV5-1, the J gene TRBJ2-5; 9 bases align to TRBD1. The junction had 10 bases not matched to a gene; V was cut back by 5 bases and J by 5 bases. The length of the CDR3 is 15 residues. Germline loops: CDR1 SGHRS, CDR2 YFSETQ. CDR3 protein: CASSSAGQGWETQYF. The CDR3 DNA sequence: TGCGCCAGCAGTTCCGCCGGACAGGGGTGGGAGACCCAGTACTTC.

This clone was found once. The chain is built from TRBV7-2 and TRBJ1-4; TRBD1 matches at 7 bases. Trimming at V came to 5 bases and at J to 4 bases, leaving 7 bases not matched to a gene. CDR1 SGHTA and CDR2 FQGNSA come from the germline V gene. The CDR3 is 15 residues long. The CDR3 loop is CASSVQGSHNEKLFF. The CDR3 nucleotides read TGTGCCAGCAGCGTACAGGGGAGCCATAATGAAAAACTGTTTTTT.

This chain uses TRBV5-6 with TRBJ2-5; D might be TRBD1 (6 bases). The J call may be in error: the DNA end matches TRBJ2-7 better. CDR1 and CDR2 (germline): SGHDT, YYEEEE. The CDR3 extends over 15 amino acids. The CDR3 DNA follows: TGTGCCAGCAGCTCTTCCTGGACAGACCTCTACGAGCAGTACTTC. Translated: CASSSSWTDLYEQYF.

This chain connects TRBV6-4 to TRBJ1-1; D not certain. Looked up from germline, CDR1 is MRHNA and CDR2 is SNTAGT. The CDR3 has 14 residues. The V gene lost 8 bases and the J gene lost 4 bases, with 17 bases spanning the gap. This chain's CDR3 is CASPLSPRGTEAFF. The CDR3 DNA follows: TGTGCCAGCCCACTCAGTCCTCGGGGCACTGAAGCTTTCTTT.

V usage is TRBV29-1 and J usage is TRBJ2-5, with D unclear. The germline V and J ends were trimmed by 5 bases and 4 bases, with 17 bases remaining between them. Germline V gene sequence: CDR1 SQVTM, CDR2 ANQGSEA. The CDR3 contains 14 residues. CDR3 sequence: CSVYLARFLETQYF. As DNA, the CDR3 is TGCAGCGTTTATTTGGCCAGATTTTTAGAGACCCAGTACTTC.

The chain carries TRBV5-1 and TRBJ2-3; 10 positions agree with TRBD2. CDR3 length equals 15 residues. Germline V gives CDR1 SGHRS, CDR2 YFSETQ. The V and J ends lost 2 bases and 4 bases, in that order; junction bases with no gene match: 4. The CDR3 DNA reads TGCGCCAGCAGCTTTCAGCGGGGGGGCTCAGATACGCAGTATTTT. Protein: CASSFQRGGSDTQYF. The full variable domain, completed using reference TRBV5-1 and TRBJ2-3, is KAGVTQTPRYLIKTRGQQVTLSCSPISGHRSVSWYQQTPGQGLQFLFEYFSETQRNKGNFPGRFSGRQFSNSRSEMNVSTLELGDSALYLCASSFQRGGSDTQYFGPGTRLTVL.

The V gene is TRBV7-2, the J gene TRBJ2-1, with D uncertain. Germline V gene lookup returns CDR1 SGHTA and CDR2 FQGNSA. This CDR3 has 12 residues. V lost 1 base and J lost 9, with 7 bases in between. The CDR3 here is CASSLVSSEQFF. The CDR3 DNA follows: TGTGCCAGCAGCTTAGTGTCCAGTGAGCAGTTCTTC. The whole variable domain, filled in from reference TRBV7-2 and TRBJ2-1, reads GAGVSQSPSNKVTEKGKDVELRCDPISGHTALYWYRQSLGQGLEFLIYFQGNSAPDKSGLPSDRFSAERTGGSVSTLTIQRTQQEDSAVYLCASSLVSSEQFFGPGTRLTVL.

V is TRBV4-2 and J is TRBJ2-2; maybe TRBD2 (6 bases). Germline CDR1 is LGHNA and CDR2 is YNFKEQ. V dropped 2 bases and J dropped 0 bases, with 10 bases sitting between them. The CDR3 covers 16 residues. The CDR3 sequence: CASSQLTGANTGELFF. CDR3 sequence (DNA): TGTGCCAGCAGCCAACTCACGGGGGCGAACACCGGGGAGCTGTTTTTT.

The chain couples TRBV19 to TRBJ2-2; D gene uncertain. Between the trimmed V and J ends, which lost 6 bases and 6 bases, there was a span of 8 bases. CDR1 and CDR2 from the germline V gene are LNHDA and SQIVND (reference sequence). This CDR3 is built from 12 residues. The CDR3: CASRERPGELFF. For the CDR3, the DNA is TGTGCCAGTAGGGAGCGCCCCGGGGAGCTGTTTTTT.

The CDR3 protein is CASSQGQTYEQYF. The CDR3 nucleotides read TGTGCCAGCTCACAGGGACAGACCTACGAGCAGTACTTC. The rearrangement links TRBV18 to TRBJ2-7; 7 bases line up with TRBD1. The CDR3 is made up of 13 amino acids. Germline V gene sequence: CDR1 KGHSH, CDR2 LQKENI. V lost 4 bases to trimming and J lost 2 bases; unmatched junction nucleotides: 2.

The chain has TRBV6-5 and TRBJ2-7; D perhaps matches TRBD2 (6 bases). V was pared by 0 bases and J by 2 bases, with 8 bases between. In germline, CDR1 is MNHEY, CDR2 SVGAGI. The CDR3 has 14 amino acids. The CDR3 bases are TGTGCCAGCAGTTACTCCCCGGGAGCCTACGAGCAGTACTTC. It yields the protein CASSYSPGAYEQYF.

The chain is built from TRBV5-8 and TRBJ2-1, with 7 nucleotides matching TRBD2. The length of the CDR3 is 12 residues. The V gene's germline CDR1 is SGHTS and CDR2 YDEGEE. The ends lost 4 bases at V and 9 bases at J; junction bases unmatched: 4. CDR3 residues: CASSPLAVEQFF. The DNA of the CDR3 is TGTGCCAGCAGCCCTCTAGCGGTTGAGCAGTTCTTC. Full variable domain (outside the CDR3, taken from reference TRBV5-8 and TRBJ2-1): EAGVTQSPTHLIKTRGQQATLRCSPISGHTSVYWYQQALGLGLQFLLWYDEGEERNRGNFPPRFSGRQFPNYSSELNVNALELEDSALYLCASSPLAVEQFFGPGTRLTVL.

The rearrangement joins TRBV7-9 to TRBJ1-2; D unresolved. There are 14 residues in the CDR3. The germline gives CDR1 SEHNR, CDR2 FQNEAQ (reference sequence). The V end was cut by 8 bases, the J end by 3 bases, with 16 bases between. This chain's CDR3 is CASGLGVADYGYTF. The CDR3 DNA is TGTGCCAGCGGCCTCGGAGTAGCGGACTATGGCTACACCTTC.

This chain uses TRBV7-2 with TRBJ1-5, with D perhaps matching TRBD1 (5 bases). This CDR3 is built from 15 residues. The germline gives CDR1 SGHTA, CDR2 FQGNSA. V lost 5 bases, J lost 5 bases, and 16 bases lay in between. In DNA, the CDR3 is TGTGCCAGCAGCAGTATGTGGGGGGGAGATCAGCCCCAGCATTTT. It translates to CASSSMWGGDQPQHF.

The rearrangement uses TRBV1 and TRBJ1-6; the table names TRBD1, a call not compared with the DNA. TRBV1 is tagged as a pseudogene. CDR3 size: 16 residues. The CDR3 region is CTSSQDETGNNSPLHF. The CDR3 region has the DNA TGCACCAGCAGCCAAGATGAGACAGGGAATAATTCACCCCTCCACTTT.

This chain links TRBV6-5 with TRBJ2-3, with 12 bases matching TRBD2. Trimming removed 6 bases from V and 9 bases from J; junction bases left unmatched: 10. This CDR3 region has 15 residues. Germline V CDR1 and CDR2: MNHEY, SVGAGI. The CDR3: CASSPTSGGPWTQYF. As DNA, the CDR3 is TGTGCCAGCAGCCCAACTAGCGGGGGGCCCTGGACGCAGTATTTT.

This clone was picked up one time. The CDR3 here is CAWTRGNSPLHF. For the CDR3, the DNA is TGTGCCTGGACCCGGGGGAATTCACCCCTCCACTTT. This chain joins TRBV30 and TRBJ1-6, with D tentatively TRBD1 (5 bases). Germline V gene data show CDR1 as GTSNPN and CDR2 as SVGIG (reference sequence). Trimming took 4 bases from V and 7 from J, leaving 8 bases between them. CDR3 length equals 12 residues.

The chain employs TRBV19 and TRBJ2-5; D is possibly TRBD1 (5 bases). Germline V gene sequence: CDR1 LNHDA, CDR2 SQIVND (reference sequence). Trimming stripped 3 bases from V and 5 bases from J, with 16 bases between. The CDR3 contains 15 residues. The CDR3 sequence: CASSIPQATWETQYF. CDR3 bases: TGTGCCAGTAGTATCCCACAGGCGACTTGGGAGACCCAGTACTTC.